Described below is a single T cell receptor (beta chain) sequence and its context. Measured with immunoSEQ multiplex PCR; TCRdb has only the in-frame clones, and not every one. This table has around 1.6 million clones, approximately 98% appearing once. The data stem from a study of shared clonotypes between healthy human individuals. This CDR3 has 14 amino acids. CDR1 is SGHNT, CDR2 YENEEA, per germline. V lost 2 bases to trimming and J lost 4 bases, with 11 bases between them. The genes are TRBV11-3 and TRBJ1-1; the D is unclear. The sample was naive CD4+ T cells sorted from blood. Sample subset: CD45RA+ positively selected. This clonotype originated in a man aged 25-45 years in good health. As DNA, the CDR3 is TGTGCCAGCAGCTTAAGTAGGGCGAGCACTGAAGCTTTCTTT. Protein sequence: CASSLSRASTEAFF.